The clone carrying this T cell receptor beta chain was recorded only once. This entry comes from a study of shared T cell receptors in the human thymus. Looked up from germline, CDR1 is SGHTA and CDR2 is FQGNSA. The CDR3 length is 16 residues. With V trimmed by 5 bases and J by 6 bases, 13 bases remained unmatched. Produced via immunoSEQ multiplex PCR; TCRdb's table is partial and in-frame only. The sample yields some 400,000 clones, about 95% seen once. This TCR was recovered from a human donor. The chain has TRBV7-2 and TRBJ1-1, with TRBD1 matching 9 bases. The material sequenced was thymocytes. Here the CDR3 reads CASSADLGQGISEAFF. CDR3 bases: TGTGCCAGCAGCGCCGACCTCGGACAGGGGATCTCTGAAGCTTTCTTT.